This paragraph reports one T cell receptor (beta chain). Its antigen is currently unknown. The data are from a study of shared clonotypes between healthy human individuals. Study-wide results and limits: Non-shared clonotypes displayed generation probabilities falling below those of clonotypes present in all four donors. Larger estimated richness was generally recorded for naive subsets relative to memory subsets.

Repertoires were generated with immunoSEQ multiplex PCR, while TCRdb's copy carries only in-frame clones and drops some. The sample comprises over 1.4 million clones, around 97% of which are singletons, and about 1% rests with the top ten. The CDR3 has 14 residues. From germline, CDR1 is SNHLY and CDR2 FYNNEI. The V end lost 5 bases, the J end lost 3 bases, and 11 bases lay between the germline ends. The specimen was naive CD4+ T cells sorted from blood. Regarding subset: CD45RA+ positively selected. The chain joins TRBV2 to TRBJ1-5; D is uncertain. The source is a man younger than 40 in good health. The CDR3 nucleotides are TGTGCCAGCAGTCCGACGGGGTACAATCAGCCCCAGCATTTT. As protein: CASSPTGYNQPQHF.